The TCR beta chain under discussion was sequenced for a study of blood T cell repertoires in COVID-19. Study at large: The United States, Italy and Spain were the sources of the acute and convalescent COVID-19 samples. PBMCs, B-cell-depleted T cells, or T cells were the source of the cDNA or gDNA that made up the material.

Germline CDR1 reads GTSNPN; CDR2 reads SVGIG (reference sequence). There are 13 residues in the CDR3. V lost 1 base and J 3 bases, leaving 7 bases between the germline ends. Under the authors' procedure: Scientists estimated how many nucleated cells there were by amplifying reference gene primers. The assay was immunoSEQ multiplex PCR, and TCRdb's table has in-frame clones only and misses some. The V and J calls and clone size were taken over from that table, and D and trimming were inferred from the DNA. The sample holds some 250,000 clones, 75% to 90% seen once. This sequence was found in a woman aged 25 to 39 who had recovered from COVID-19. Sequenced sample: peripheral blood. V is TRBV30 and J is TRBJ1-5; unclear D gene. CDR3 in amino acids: CAWSATANQPQHF. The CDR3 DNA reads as TGTGCCTGGAGTGCTACAGCCAATCAGCCCCAGCATTTT.